The sequence of this TCR beta chain was determined in a study of cytomegalovirus exposure and HLA in healthy donors. Concerning this clone: As yet, its antigen is unknown.

V gave up 4 bases and J gave up 2 bases; unmatched junction bases: 4. In germline, CDR1 is LNHDA, CDR2 SQIVND (reference sequence). The CDR3 is made up of 14 amino acids. Study outcomes and limitations: According to reports, the classifier identified cytomegalovirus status with high specificity and sensitivity.

PCR primers comprised 60 Vbeta and 13 Jbeta primers. The protocol was immunoSEQ multiplex PCR, while the TCRdb copy is restricted to in-frame clones and leaves out a portion. Of approximately 150,000 clones in the sample, 70% to 90% are singletons; the top ten hold around 0.93%. Sequenced sample: PBMCs. The rearrangement uses TRBV19 and TRBJ1-2; 7 bases are a match to TRBD1. The sequence came from a woman aged 30 to 39 in good health and CMV-seronegative. The CDR3 sequence is CASSTDRANYGYTF. The DNA of the CDR3 is TGTGCCAGTAGTACAGACAGGGCAAACTATGGCTACACCTTC.